This is a list of T cell receptor beta chains from one sample in a study of response to subunit inactivated influenza vaccine. TCRdb fed the RT-PCR reads into MiXCR, producing one record per CDR3 protein. The data hold approximately 500,000 distinct CDR3 sequences, with approximately 13% observed a single time. Sample: PBMCs from blood, taken about 40 days after vaccination. The receptor set was obtained from a man between 45 and 60 years old who received an inactivated influenza vaccine. The CDR3 runs from the conserved cysteine through the conserved F or W. A D gene is named only where the DNA matches it firmly. Rows may omit the clone size; those that give it use once, few, many or a size class.

TGTGCCAGCAGCTTAGAATCGGGGGGGCTCTACAATGAGCAGTTCTTC | CASSLESGGLYNEQFF | TRBV7-8 | TRBD2 | many | TRBJ2-1
TGTGCCAGCAGTTTCGGACAGGTGGTAGACCAGCCCCAGCATTTT | CASSFGQVVDQPQHF | TRBV12-3/TRBV12-4 | TRBD1 | - | TRBJ1-5
TGTGCCAGCAGTGCAGAGGGGTACACTGAAGCTTTCTTT | CASSAEGYTEAFF | TRBV2 | - | few | TRBJ1-1
TGTGCCAGCAGCGTAGCTTCGAGCTCCTACAATGAGCAGTTCTTC | CASSVASSSYNEQFF | TRBV9 | - | few | TRBJ2-1
TGCGCCAGCAGCTTGGGGTGGACCGGGGAGCTGTTTTTT | CASSLGWTGELFF | TRBV5-1 | - | many | TRBJ2-2
TGTGCCAGCAGCCCGAGCCCGAATGAGCAGTTCTTC | CASSPSPNEQFF | TRBV9 | - | few | TRBJ2-1
TGTGCCAGCAGTGTTGAGGCTGTAGCTAACTATGGCTACACCTTC | CASSVEAVANYGYTF | TRBV2 | - | - | TRBJ1-2
TGTGCCAGCAGTGAACCCCTTCCGGGGGCTTCGAACACCGGGGAGCTGTTTTTT | CASSEPLPGASNTGELFF | TRBV25-1 | - | many | TRBJ2-2
TGCGCCAGCAGTATAGCGGGAGGCAATGAGCAGTTCTTC | CASSIAGGNEQFF | TRBV5-1 | TRBD2 | - | TRBJ2-1
TGCAGTGCTGAGAAGACTAGCGGGAGCTCCTACGAGCAGTACTTC | CSAEKTSGSSYEQYF | TRBV20-1 | TRBD2 | few | TRBJ2-7
TGTGCCAGCAGTACCCGTTGGACTAGCCGGGAGACCCAGTACTTC | CASSTRWTSRETQYF | TRBV12-3/TRBV12-4 | TRBD2 | - | TRBJ2-5
TGTGCCATCACCGCTAGCGGAGACACAGATACGCAGTATTTT | CAITASGDTDTQYF | TRBV10-3 | TRBD2 | - | TRBJ2-3
TGCAGTGCTAGAGATGTAGAAGGTAATCAGCCCCAGCATTTT | CSARDVEGNQPQHF | TRBV20-1 | - | few | TRBJ1-5
TGCAGCGTTGATCCGGGGGCAGGAAGAACCCTGAAAGCTTTCTTT | CSVDPGAGRTLKAFF | TRBV29-1 | - | - | TRBJ1-1